Listed below are T cell receptor beta chains from one sample, sequenced in a study of cytomegalovirus exposure and HLA in healthy donors. Sequenced by immunoSEQ multiplex PCR; TCRdb stores in-frame clones only, minus some. Here the sample spans under 150,000 clones, roughly 69% being singletons. The specimen sequenced was PBMCs. Receptors were obtained from a human donor in good health. Both conserved end residues are part of each CDR3. The order of the fields is V gene, clone size, D gene, J gene, CDR3 DNA, CDR3 protein. D genes are given only for firm matches. Only part of the rows carry a size: once, few, many, or a class if the clone is expanded.

V: TRBV5-4
size: .
D: .
J: TRBJ2-7
DNA: TGTGCCAGCAGTCATCCGGGGAGCTCCTACGAGCAGTACTTC
CDR3: CASSHPGSSYEQYF

V: TRBV28
size: .
D: TRBD1
J: TRBJ2-3
DNA: TGTGCCAGCAGTAACTCCCAGGGGGTTGCAGATACGCAGTATTTT
CDR3: CASSNSQGVADTQYF

V: TRBV14
size: once
D: .
J: TRBJ1-1
DNA: TGTGCCAGCAGCCCTTCAGTGAACACTGAAGCTTTCTTT
CDR3: CASSPSVNTEAFF

V: TRBV9
size: .
D: TRBD2
J: TRBJ2-3
DNA: TGTGCCAGCAGCTCAGGAGTCTGGGAGGGAACAGATACGCAGTATTTT
CDR3: CASSSGVWEGTDTQYF

V: TRBV28
size: .
D: .
J: TRBJ1-5
DNA: TGTGCCAGCAGTTTATCCCGACAGTTCGGCCAGCCCCAGCATTTT
CDR3: CASSLSRQFGQPQHF

V: TRBV4-2
size: .
D: TRBD1
J: TRBJ2-7
DNA: TGTGCCAGCAGCCGAGACCTCCGGGACAGCTACGAGCAGTACTTC
CDR3: CASSRDLRDSYEQYF

V: TRBV18
size: few
D: .
J: TRBJ2-1
DNA: TGTGCCAGCTCACCCGCGGCCCGATACAATGAGCAGTTCTTC
CDR3: CASSPAARYNEQFF

V: TRBV6-5
size: .
D: .
J: TRBJ1-1
DNA: TGTGCCAGCGCCGGGCGGGTGTTAGGGACTGAAGCTTTCTTT
CDR3: CASAGRVLGTEAFF

V: TRBV4-3
size: .
D: .
J: TRBJ2-3
DNA: TGCGCCAGCAGCCTCCAACGGGGTGTAGATACGCAGTATTTT
CDR3: CASSLQRGVDTQYF

V: TRBV4-2
size: .
D: .
J: TRBJ1-5
DNA: TGTGCCAGCAGCCAAGATTTGGCCCAGCCCCAGCATTTT
CDR3: CASSQDLAQPQHF

V: TRBV28
size: .
D: .
J: TRBJ1-1
DNA: TGTGCCAGCAGTTTCTCAGGGACTGAAGCTTTCTTT
CDR3: CASSFSGTEAFF

V: TRBV28
size: .
D: .
J: TRBJ2-7
DNA: TGTGCCAGCAGCGATCCGGGACTTCACTACGAGCAGTACTTC
CDR3: CASSDPGLHYEQYF

V: TRBV7-2
size: .
D: TRBD1
J: TRBJ2-3
DNA: TGTGCCAGCAGCAGCAGGGGGCCTAGCACAGATACGCAGTATTTT
CDR3: CASSSRGPSTDTQYF

V: TRBV5-4
size: few
D: .
J: TRBJ1-5
DNA: TGTGCCAGCAGTTTTGGAGTTGTCAATCAGCCCCAGCATTTT
CDR3: CASSFGVVNQPQHF

V: TRBV5-1
size: once
D: .
J: TRBJ2-7
DNA: TGCGCCAGCAGCTTCCGGGACAACTCCTACGAGCAGTACTTC
CDR3: CASSFRDNSYEQYF

V: TRBV6-1
size: few
D: TRBD1
J: TRBJ1-1
DNA: TGTGCCAGCAGACAGGGGCCGGCGGTGGCTTTCTTT
CDR3: CASRQGPAVAFF

V: TRBV4-3
size: once
D: .
J: TRBJ1-2
DNA: TGCGCCAGCAGCCAAGAGGCGGTCGGCATCGGCTATGGCTACACCTTC
CDR3: CASSQEAVGIGYGYTF

V: TRBV5-4
size: .
D: TRBD1
J: TRBJ2-7
DNA: TGTGCCAGCACCGCGGACAGGGTCAAGTCTCGGGGCTACGAGCAGTACTTC
CDR3: CASTADRVKSRGYEQYF

V: TRBV6-1
size: .
D: TRBD1
J: TRBJ2-7
DNA: TGTGCCAGCACCCTGGGACAGACTGTCTACGAGCAGTACTTC
CDR3: CASTLGQTVYEQYF

V: TRBV16
size: .
D: TRBD1
J: TRBJ1-2
DNA: TGTGCCAGCAGCCCCTACTACGGACAGGGACCTAACTATGGCTACACCTTC
CDR3: CASSPYYGQGPNYGYTF

V: TRBV7-2
size: .
D: .
J: TRBJ2-7
DNA: TGTGCCAGCAGCTTAGGTTGGTACGAGCAGTACTTC
CDR3: CASSLGWYEQYF

V: TRBV6-6
size: .
D: .
J: TRBJ2-3
DNA: TGTGCCAGTACTGTGGAGGGGAGAGACTCAGATACGCAGTATTTT
CDR3: CASTVEGRDSDTQYF

V: TRBV7-8
size: .
D: TRBD2
J: TRBJ2-1
DNA: TGTGCCAGCAGCTCGCCCCTGACTAGCGGGAGAAGGTCTGAGCAGTTCTTC
CDR3: CASSSPLTSGRRSEQFF

V: TRBV9
size: few
D: .
J: TRBJ2-1
DNA: TGTGCCAGCAGCTCTGGGGCCACACTCTCCTACAATGAGCAGTTCTTC
CDR3: CASSSGATLSYNEQFF

V: TRBV28
size: .
D: TRBD1
J: TRBJ1-2
DNA: TGTGCCAGCAGCTATGGACAGGGGCTATATGGCTACACCTTC
CDR3: CASSYGQGLYGYTF

V: TRBV7-9
size: .
D: .
J: TRBJ2-1
DNA: TGTGCCTCCAGCGAGGGAGTAAACTCCTACAATGAGCAGTTCTTC
CDR3: CASSEGVNSYNEQFF

V: TRBV27
size: .
D: TRBD1
J: TRBJ2-7
DNA: TGTGCCAGCAGTTTAGGTTACGACAGGGGCTACGAGCAGTACTTC
CDR3: CASSLGYDRGYEQYF

V: TRBV4-2
size: .
D: .
J: TRBJ2-7
DNA: TGTGCCAGCAGCCAATTCTACGGGGGTTCCTACGAGCAGTACTTC
CDR3: CASSQFYGGSYEQYF

V: TRBV10-3
size: .
D: TRBD1
J: TRBJ2-2
DNA: TGTGCCATCAGTGAAAGGGACAGGGGTGGCGGGGAGCTGTTTTTT
CDR3: CAISERDRGGGELFF

V: TRBV19
size: .
D: TRBD2
J: TRBJ2-4
DNA: TGTGCCAGTACCTCGAAGGGGAAACTAGCGGGGGGCGATCTAGCCAAAAACATTCAGTACTTC
CDR3: CASTSKGKLAGGDLAKNIQYF

V: TRBV7-9
size: .
D: TRBD2
J: TRBJ2-1
DNA: TGTGCCAGCAGCTTATACCTAGCGGGTAGCAATGAGCAGTTCTTC
CDR3: CASSLYLAGSNEQFF

V: TRBV7-9
size: .
D: .
J: TRBJ2-7
DNA: TGTTCCAGCAGCCCAGGGGCAGGCTGGGCCTACGAGCAGTACTTC
CDR3: CSSSPGAGWAYEQYF

V: TRBV11-2
size: once
D: TRBD2
J: TRBJ2-7
DNA: TGTGCCAGCAGCTTAGCCAGCGGGGGGACACATACCTACGAGCAGTACTTC
CDR3: CASSLASGGTHTYEQYF

V: TRBV19
size: .
D: .
J: TRBJ1-4
DNA: TGTGCCAGTAGTATGGTCTGGCCGGGAGCTAATGAAAAACTGTTTTTT
CDR3: CASSMVWPGANEKLFF

V: TRBV7-3
size: few
D: .
J: TRBJ1-2
DNA: TGTGCCAGCAGCTTAGGACGGCAGGGCTATGGCTACACCTTC
CDR3: CASSLGRQGYGYTF

V: TRBV23-1
size: .
D: TRBD2
J: TRBJ2-3
DNA: TGCGCCAGCAGTCAGGGACTAGCGGGAGAGACAGATACGCAGTATTTT
CDR3: CASSQGLAGETDTQYF

V: TRBV5-5
size: .
D: TRBD1
J: TRBJ2-7
DNA: TGTGCCAGCAGCTTGGAGGGACAGTTAACCTACGAGCAGTACTTC
CDR3: CASSLEGQLTYEQYF

V: TRBV2
size: .
D: TRBD1
J: TRBJ1-5
DNA: TGTGCCAGCAGGGAGGACAGGGGGTATTCAAGCAATCAGCCCCAGCATTTT
CDR3: CASREDRGYSSNQPQHF

V: TRBV29-1
size: .
D: TRBD1
J: TRBJ1-1
DNA: TGCAGCGGTAGAAAGACAGGGGGTGGCACTGAAGCTTTCTTT
CDR3: CSGRKTGGGTEAFF

V: TRBV5-1
size: .
D: .
J: TRBJ1-1
DNA: TGCGCCAGCAGCACCAGGGAGGGCACTGAAGCTTTCTTT
CDR3: CASSTREGTEAFF

V: TRBV5-4
size: .
D: TRBD1
J: TRBJ2-3
DNA: TGTGCCAGCAGCATCCAGACAGGGTCAAATACGCAGTATTTT
CDR3: CASSIQTGSNTQYF

V: TRBV30
size: .
D: TRBD1
J: TRBJ1-2
DNA: TGTGCCGGGGGACAGGGATATGGCTACACCTTC
CDR3: CAGGQGYGYTF

V: TRBV9
size: once
D: TRBD1
J: TRBJ2-1
DNA: TGTGCCAGCAGTCCCGGGACAGCCTACAATGAGCAGTTCTTC
CDR3: CASSPGTAYNEQFF

V: TRBV6-5
size: once
D: TRBD2
J: TRBJ2-3
DNA: TGTGCCAGCAGTTACCAAGGGACTAGCGTTCGGGATACGCAGTATTTT
CDR3: CASSYQGTSVRDTQYF

V: TRBV2
size: .
D: TRBD1
J: TRBJ1-2
DNA: TGTGCCAGCAGCGTCCCGGTGGACAGGGAAGGGGACTATGGCTACACCTTC
CDR3: CASSVPVDREGDYGYTF

V: TRBV19
size: once
D: .
J: TRBJ1-1
DNA: TGTGCCAGTAGTATAGCCCGGGGTGGCGGCCCTGAAGCTTTCTTT
CDR3: CASSIARGGGPEAFF

V: TRBV11-2
size: few
D: TRBD1
J: TRBJ1-1
DNA: TGTGCCAGCAGCTCCGGGACAGGGATCGAAGCTTTCTTT
CDR3: CASSSGTGIEAFF

V: TRBV7-6
size: .
D: TRBD2
J: TRBJ2-3
DNA: TGTGCCAGCAGCTTATTCCCCGACGGGGGGGGCACAGATACGCAGTATTTT
CDR3: CASSLFPDGGGTDTQYF

V: TRBV7-9
size: .
D: .
J: TRBJ1-2
DNA: TGTTCCAGCAGCCGCCCCCTTGTAGAGGTCGCTGATGGCTACACCTTC
CDR3: CSSSRPLVEVADGYTF

V: TRBV2
size: .
D: TRBD1
J: TRBJ1-5
DNA: TGTGCCAGCAGTGCCGGGACAGGGTTCCATCAGCCCCAGCATTTT
CDR3: CASSAGTGFHQPQHF

V: TRBV4-3
size: .
D: TRBD2
J: TRBJ2-1
DNA: TGCGCCAGCAGCCAAGATAGCGGGACTCACAATGAGCAGTTCTTC
CDR3: CASSQDSGTHNEQFF

V: TRBV6-1
size: .
D: .
J: TRBJ1-3
DNA: TGTGCCAGCAGTTCAATCGGTGACACCATATATTTT
CDR3: CASSSIGDTIYF

V: TRBV27
size: few
D: TRBD1
J: TRBJ2-3
DNA: TGTGCCAGCAGGGGGACAGGCCTAGACGCAGATACGCAGTATTTT
CDR3: CASRGTGLDADTQYF

V: TRBV23-1
size: .
D: TRBD1
J: TRBJ1-4
DNA: TGCGCCAGCAGTCATCGGACAGGGATAAGGGAAAAACTGTTTTTT
CDR3: CASSHRTGIREKLFF

V: TRBV6-1
size: .
D: .
J: TRBJ1-2
DNA: TGTGCCAGCAGTGAAAGAGACAGGAATGGCTACACCTTC
CDR3: CASSERDRNGYTF

V: TRBV12-5
size: .
D: .
J: TRBJ1-1
DNA: TGTGCTAGTGGTTTGGAGCCGAACACTGAAGCTTTCTTT
CDR3: CASGLEPNTEAFF

V: TRBV5-1
size: .
D: .
J: TRBJ1-3
DNA: TGCGCCAGCAGCTTGGCCCATGAGGGCTCTGGAAACACCATATATTTT
CDR3: CASSLAHEGSGNTIYF

V: TRBV7-9
size: .
D: TRBD2
J: TRBJ2-7
DNA: TGTTCCAGCAGCTCCATCGGGACTAGCGGTTCCTACGAGCAGTACTTC
CDR3: CSSSSIGTSGSYEQYF